The clone carrying this T cell receptor beta chain was found a few times. The data belong to a study of blood T cells in healthy people across ages. V lost 7 bases and J 3 bases, leaving 31 bases between the germline ends. The germline V gene encodes CDR1 SQVTM and CDR2 ANQGSEA. The CDR3 consists of 18 residues. The authors ran a second PCR of roughly 6 to 12 cycles using a sample-barcoded 5' primer and a J-beta primer mix. One entry per CDR3 protein results from TCRdb running MiXCR on the 5' RACE reads. The sample yields about 730,000 distinct CDR3 sequences, about 40% seen once. The sequence was collected from a woman aged 55-70 years in good health. V is TRBV29-1 and J is TRBJ2-7, with D perhaps TRBD1 (8 bases). The sequencing input was blood. For the CDR3, the DNA is TGCAGCGCCATAGGGACAGGCGCGGGTTGGCGGGAGATCTACGAGCAGTACTTC. Its translation is CSAIGTGAGWREIYEQYF.